What follows describes a single T cell receptor beta chain. The source of the sample is a study of blood T cell repertoires in COVID-19. Per germline, CDR1 SGHNT and CDR2 YYREEE (reference sequence). V shed 3 bases and J 5 bases; nucleotides not matched to a gene: 9. The CDR3 consists of 16 residues. Measured with immunoSEQ multiplex PCR; TCRdb has only the in-frame clones, and not every one. The data contain some 190,000 clones, around 85% of them singletons. Followed over time, Seattle patients had been enrolled while infection was active. The sequencing sample was made of peripheral blood. This clonotype originated in a man older than 75 with COVID-19, enrolled during active disease. The chain joins TRBV5-4 to TRBJ2-7; 12 positions match TRBD2. DNA of the CDR3: TGTGCCAGCAGCTACCCCTCTAGCGGGGGGGCCGACGAGCAGTACTTC. As protein: CASSYPSSGGADEQYF.